One and the same sample provided the 14 T cell receptor beta chains below, sequenced in a study of blood T cell repertoires in COVID-19. Data came from immunoSEQ multiplex PCR; TCRdb stores just in-frame clones and leaves some out. Here the sample spans about 170,000 clones, approximately 85% being singletons. The specimen was peripheral blood. The receptors derive from an elderly woman with COVID-19, enrolled during active disease.

The CDR3 region is CASSQAGGVGGNTIYF. The CDR3, as DNA: TGTGCCAGCAGCCAAGCGGGAGGAGTGGGTGGAAACACCATATATTTT. The chain employs TRBV3-1 (or the pseudogene TRBV3-2) and TRBJ1-3; D call uncertain. The V and J ends lost 1 base and 3 bases respectively, with 13 bases between them. This CDR3 region has 16 residues. Germline V gene sequence: CDR1 LGHDT, CDR2 YNNKEL (reference sequence).

The chain has TRBV18 and TRBJ2-2; 8 nucleotides agree with TRBD1. V was pared by 3 bases and J by 5 bases, with 8 bases of the junction left unmatched. This CDR3 is built from 16 residues. Germline V gives CDR1 KGHSH, CDR2 LQKENI. CDR3 in DNA: TGTGCCAGCTCACCTTCGACAGGGGCGAGTACCGGGGAGCTGTTTTTT. Encoded protein: CASSPSTGASTGELFF.

The chain employs TRBV27 and TRBJ2-7; D ambiguous. The germline V gene encodes CDR1 MNHEY and CDR2 SMNVEV (reference sequence). This CDR3 region has 13 residues. V lost 4 bases to trimming and J lost 0 bases, with 7 bases between them. Written as DNA, the CDR3 is TGTGCCAGCAGTTCTTCCCGCTCCTACGAGCAGTACTTC. Amino acids: CASSSSRSYEQYF.

The V call is TRBV2, the J call TRBJ1-5, with 7 bases identical to TRBD1. Germline V gives CDR1 SNHLY, CDR2 FYNNEI. CDR3 length equals 14 residues. After removal of 3 bases from V and 5 bases from J, the junction contained 4 bases not matched to a gene. The CDR3 DNA follows: TGTGCCAGCAGTGACAGGACAGGTCATCAGCCCCAGCATTTT. Translating gives CASSDRTGHQPQHF.

The gene calls are TRBV5-1 and TRBJ2-1, with 9 bases identical to TRBD2. Germline CDR1 is SGHRS and CDR2 is YFSETQ. The CDR3 spans 15 residues. J was trimmed by 4 bases and V by 7 bases; bases with no gene match: 9. The CDR3 is CASSGGGGDYNEQFF. In DNA, the CDR3 is TGCGCCAGCTCCGGGGGCGGGGGGGATTACAATGAGCAGTTCTTC.

This clone has a single count. The chain combines TRBV10-3 with TRBJ2-7; D remains unclear. The V gene's germline CDR1 is ENHRY and CDR2 SYGVKD. The CDR3 has 12 residues. The germline V and J ends were trimmed by 6 bases and 2 bases, with 8 bases remaining between them. CDR3 region: CAISALPYEQYF. The CDR3, as DNA: TGTGCCATCAGCGCCCTACCCTACGAGCAGTACTTC.

The rearrangement uses TRBV18 and TRBJ2-2; D unresolved. This CDR3 region has 12 residues. V dropped 2 bases and J dropped 7 bases, with 5 bases sitting between them. Germline V gives CDR1 KGHSH, CDR2 LQKENI. The CDR3 spells CASSPIRGELFF. The CDR3, as DNA: TGTGCCAGCTCACCAATCCGCGGGGAGCTGTTTTTT. The variable domain in full, completed from reference TRBV18 and TRBJ2-2, reads NAGVMQNPRHLVRRRGQEARLRCSPMKGHSHVYWYRQLPEEGLKFMVYLQKENIIDESGMPKERFSAEFPKEGPSILRIQQVVRGDSAAYFCASSPIRGELFFGEGSRLTVL.

This chain connects TRBV28 to TRBJ2-1; D is uncertain. Trimming removed 2 bases from V and 8 bases from J, with 13 bases in between. CDR1 MDHEN and CDR2 SYDVKM come from the germline V gene. CDR3 size: 14 residues. As DNA, the CDR3 is TGTGCCAGCAGTTTACCCTTACTTCGGTATGAGCAGTTCTTC. It is translated as CASSLPLLRYEQFF.

DNA of the CDR3: TGCGCCAGCAGCCAAGACGGACACGCTGAGGCAGATACGCAGTATTTT. Translated, it gives CASSQDGHAEADTQYF. The chain links TRBV4-3 to TRBJ2-3; tentatively, D is TRBD1 (5 bases). Trimming took off 0 bases at V and 4 bases at J, with 14 bases between the two ends. This CDR3 is 16 amino acids long. Germline V gene sequence: CDR1 LGHNA, CDR2 YSLEER.

The chain carries TRBV10-3 and TRBJ2-7; TRBD2 matches 11 bases. Trimming removed 0 bases from V and 2 bases from J; junction bases left unmatched: 6. CDR1 is ENHRY, CDR2 SYGVKD, per germline. This CDR3 region has 17 residues. The DNA of the CDR3 is TGTGCCATCAGTGAGTCGCTCGTGGGACTAGCGGCCTACGAGCAGTACTTC. This sequence encodes CAISESLVGLAAYEQYF.

The chain is built from TRBV19 and TRBJ1-2; tentatively, D is TRBD1 (5 bases). The CDR3 contains 14 residues. Per the germline V gene, CDR1 is LNHDA and CDR2 is SQIVND (reference sequence). V was cut by 5 bases and J by 0 bases, with 10 bases left in between. CDR3 coding DNA: TGTGCCAGTAGTGGTCAGGGATCTAACTATGGCTACACCTTC. Residues: CASSGQGSNYGYTF.

V usage is TRBV24-1 and J usage is TRBJ2-1, with 9 bases lining up with TRBD1. The junction had 5 bases not matched to a gene; V was cut back by 4 bases and J by 8 bases. This CDR3 spans 14 amino acids. Germline V lookup: CDR1 KGHDR, CDR2 SFDVKD. CDR3 sequence reads: CATSDPGQGYEQFF. The CDR3 DNA is TGTGCCACCAGTGACCCGGGACAGGGCTATGAGCAGTTCTTC.

The chain recombines TRBV19 with TRBJ2-7; no clear D. The germline V and J ends were trimmed by 5 bases and 3 bases, with 8 bases remaining between them. CDR1 is LNHDA, CDR2 SQIVND, per germline (reference sequence). This CDR3 comprises 12 residues. CDR3 in DNA: TGTGCCAGTAGTCCCCGCGGCTACGAGCAGTACTTC. Residues: CASSPRGYEQYF.

The V call is TRBV9, the J call TRBJ2-7; 7 bases agree with TRBD2. The CDR3 contains 14 residues. Germline V gene data show CDR1 as SGDLS and CDR2 as YYNGEE. V shed 5 bases and J 2 bases; nucleotides not matched to a gene: 7. This chain's CDR3 is CASSDSGNPYEQYF. CDR3 DNA sequence: TGTGCCAGCAGTGACAGCGGGAACCCCTACGAGCAGTACTTC.